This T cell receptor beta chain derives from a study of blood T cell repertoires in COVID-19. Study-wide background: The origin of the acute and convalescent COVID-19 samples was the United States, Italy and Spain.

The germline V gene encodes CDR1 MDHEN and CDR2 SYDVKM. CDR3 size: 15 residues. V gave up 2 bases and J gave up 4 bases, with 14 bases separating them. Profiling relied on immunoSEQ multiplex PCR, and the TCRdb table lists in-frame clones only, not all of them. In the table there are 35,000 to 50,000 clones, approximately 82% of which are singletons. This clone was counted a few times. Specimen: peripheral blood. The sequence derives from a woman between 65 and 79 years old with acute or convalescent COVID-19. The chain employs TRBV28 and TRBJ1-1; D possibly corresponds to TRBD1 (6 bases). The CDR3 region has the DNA TGTGCCAGCAGTTTAATGAGGGGGAGCGCCACTGAAGCTTTCTTT. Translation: CASSLMRGSATEAFF.